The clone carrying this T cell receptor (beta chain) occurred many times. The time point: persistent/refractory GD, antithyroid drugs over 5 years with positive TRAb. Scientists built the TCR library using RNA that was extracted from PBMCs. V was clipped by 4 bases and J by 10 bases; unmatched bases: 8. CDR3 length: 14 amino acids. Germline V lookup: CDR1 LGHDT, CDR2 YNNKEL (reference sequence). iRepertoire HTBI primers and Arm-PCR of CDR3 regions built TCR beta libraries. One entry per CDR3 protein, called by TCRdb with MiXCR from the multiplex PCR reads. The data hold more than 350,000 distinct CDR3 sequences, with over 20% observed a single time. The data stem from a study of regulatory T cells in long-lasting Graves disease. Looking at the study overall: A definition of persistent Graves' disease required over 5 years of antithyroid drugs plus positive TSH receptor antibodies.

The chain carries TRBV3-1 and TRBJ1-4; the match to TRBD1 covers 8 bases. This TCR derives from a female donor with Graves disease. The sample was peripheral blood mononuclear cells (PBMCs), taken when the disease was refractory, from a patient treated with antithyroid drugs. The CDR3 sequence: CASSLLDREGKLFF. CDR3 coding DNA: TGTGCCAGCAGCCTCCTGGACAGGGAGGGAAAACTGTTTTTT.